Each of the 28 T cell receptor beta chains below was sequenced from the same sample in a study of blood T cells in healthy people across ages. Together with a sample-barcoded 5' primer, a J-beta primer mix was included in a second PCR lasting about 7 to 12 cycles. MiXCR was run by TCRdb on the 5' RACE reads, yielding one entry per CDR3 protein. Of hundreds of thousands of distinct CDR3 sequences listed, around 46% are singletons. The material sequenced was blood. These receptors were collected from a woman aged 60-70 years in good health.

Ten or more counts support this clonotype. This chain connects TRBV20-1 to TRBJ2-4, with D uncertain. The V end was cut by 0 bases, the J end by 5 bases, with 5 bases between. The CDR3 runs 12 residues. CDR1 is DFQATT and CDR2 is SNEGSKA in the germline V gene (reference sequence). In DNA, the CDR3 is TGCAGTGCTAGAGAGGTAGAAAACATTCAGTACTTC. This encodes CSAREVENIQYF.

This clonotype was observed a few times. For the CDR3, the DNA is TGCGCCAGCAGCTTCGGCCAGGGCCTCTCTGGGGCCAACGTCCTGACTTTC. Translation gives CASSFGQGLSGANVLTF. The chain carries TRBV5-1 and TRBJ2-6; weak D call: TRBD1 (5 bases). The CDR3 is 17 amino acids. The germline V gene has CDR1 SGHRS and CDR2 YFSETQ. Between the trimmed V and J ends, which lost 2 bases and 0 bases, there was a span of 12 bases.

This clonotype came up a few times. CDR3 nucleotides: TGTGCCAGCAGCCTTCGTCCGGGGTATCAAGAGACCCAGTACTTC. Amino acids: CASSLRPGYQETQYF. This chain links TRBV9 with TRBJ2-5, with a possible D match to TRBD2 (5 bases). Germline CDR1 reads SGDLS; CDR2 reads YYNGEE. Trimming cost V 4 bases and J 2 bases, with 15 bases left between them. This CDR3 contains 15 residues.

The rearrangement joins TRBV2 to TRBJ2-2; D gene ambiguous. The V end was cut by 8 bases, the J end by 3 bases, with 16 bases between. From germline, CDR1 is SNHLY and CDR2 FYNNEI. The CDR3 loop spans 15 amino acids. DNA for the CDR3: TGTGCCAGCCACGCACGGAATACGGACACCGGGGAGCTGTTTTTT. Its protein product is CASHARNTDTGELFF. Full variable domain (rest looked up from reference TRBV2 and TRBJ2-2): EPEVTQTPSHQVTQMGQEVILRCVPISNHLYFYWYRQILGQKVEFLVSFYNNEISEKSEIFDDQFSVERPDGSNFTLKIRSTKLEDSAMYFCASHARNTDTGELFFGEGSRLTVL.

This chain links TRBV7-9 with TRBJ2-5, with a weak D call TRBD1 (6 bases). The V gene lost 4 bases and the J gene lost 0 bases, with 12 bases spanning the gap. The germline V gene has CDR1 SEHNR and CDR2 FQNEAQ (reference sequence). The CDR3 runs 15 residues. CDR3 DNA: TGTGCCAGCAGCTCTCAAGGACAGAACCAAGAGACCCAGTACTTC. Its protein is CASSSQGQNQETQYF.

As DNA, the CDR3 is TGTGCCAGCAGTTTTAGCGGGGGGGCCGGGGAGCTGTTTTTT. Its protein is CASSFSGGAGELFF. The V call is TRBV2, the J call TRBJ2-2; 11 bases fit TRBD2. V lost 5 bases and J lost 6; bases outside the gene matches: 2. Germline V lookup: CDR1 SNHLY, CDR2 FYNNEI. CDR3 length: 14 residues.

Written as DNA, the CDR3 is TGTGCCAGCAGTGAAGGGGACAGGGTTAATGGCTACACCTTC. Its protein product is CASSEGDRVNGYTF. The chain joins TRBV25-1 to TRBJ1-2; 9 nucleotides match TRBD1. Looked up from germline, CDR1 is MGHDK and CDR2 is SYGVNS. The V gene end was trimmed by 2 bases and the J gene end by 6 bases; junction bases not matched to a gene: 4. CDR3 length: 14 amino acids.

This chain joins TRBV3-1 and TRBJ2-2, with 10 positions matching TRBD1. The germline V gene encodes CDR1 LGHDT and CDR2 YNNKEL (reference sequence). The trim removed 6 bases at V and 5 bases at J, leaving 3 bases unmatched. The CDR3 contains 14 residues. Here the CDR3 DNA reads TGTGCCAGCAGATGGACAGGGGGAACCGGGGAGCTGTTTTTT. Translating it yields CASRWTGGTGELFF.

J is TRBJ2-3 and V is TRBV4-1; TRBD2 aligns across 7 bases. The CDR3 covers 17 residues. The V gene's germline CDR1 is MGHRA and CDR2 YSYEKL. V lost 0 bases and J lost 2; bases outside the gene matches: 8. Written as DNA, the CDR3 is TGCGCCAGCAGCCAAGAATCGGCGGGGGTATTCACAGATACGCAGTATTTT. Protein sequence: CASSQESAGVFTDTQYF.

This chain connects TRBV6-6 to TRBJ2-7; D is possibly TRBD1 (6 bases). TRBJ2-4 explains the end of the DNA better; the J call may be wrong. Germline V gene lookup returns CDR1 MNHNY and CDR2 SVGAGI (reference sequence). The CDR3 contains 14 residues. CDR3 in amino acids: CASSKQSQGTIQYF. The CDR3 DNA sequence: TGTGCCAGCAGTAAGCAGTCACAGGGCACCATTCAGTACTTC.

The chain couples TRBV6-1 to TRBJ2-7; tentative D call: TRBD2 (6 bases). V was cut by 6 bases and J by 5 bases, with 17 bases left in between. Germline lookup yields CDR1 MNHNS and CDR2 SASEGT. The CDR3 has 14 residues. CDR3 bases: TGTGCCAGCAGGGGAGGCGGGCCCCGTGACGAGCAGTACTTC. It yields the protein CASRGGGPRDEQYF.

The chain joins TRBV15 to TRBJ2-3; possibly TRBD2 for D (5 bases). Trimming stripped 6 bases from V and 6 bases from J, with 7 bases between. CDR3 length equals 11 residues. CDR1 LNHNV and CDR2 YYDKDF come from the germline V gene (reference sequence). The CDR3 sequence: CATRTGDTQYF. The CDR3 DNA reads TGTGCCACCAGGACGGGGGATACGCAGTATTTT. Together with reference TRBV15 and TRBJ2-3, the CDR3 gives the full variable domain: DAMVIQNPRYQVTQFGKPVTLSCSQTLNHNVMYWYQQKSSQAPKLLFHYYDKDFNNEADTPDNFQSRRPNTSFCFLDIRSPGLGDTAMYLCATRTGDTQYFGPGTRLTVL.

The rearrangement joins TRBV5-1 to TRBJ1-2, with D unclear. The CDR3 sequence is 14 residues long. V lost 4 bases and J lost 1, with 11 bases in between. CDR1 is SGHRS, CDR2 YFSETQ, per germline. CDR3 residues: CASSEGAGNYGYTF. The DNA of the CDR3 is TGCGCCAGCAGCGAGGGAGCTGGTAACTATGGCTACACCTTC.

The rearrangement uses TRBV18 and TRBJ2-1; 9 bases align to TRBD1. The V gene end was trimmed by 3 bases and the J gene end by 7 bases; junction bases not matched to a gene: 10. The CDR3 totals 16 residues. The germline CDR1 and CDR2 sequences are KGHSH and LQKENI. The CDR3 spells CASSPEGTGSLNEQFF. CDR3 bases: TGTGCCAGCTCACCGGAAGGGACAGGGTCGTTGAATGAGCAGTTCTTC.

This clonotype has a handful of counts. V gene TRBV11-2 combines with J gene TRBJ2-7, with 7 nucleotides matching TRBD1. This CDR3 is built from 15 residues. V lost 5 bases to trimming and J lost 2 bases; unmatched junction nucleotides: 9. Germline lookup yields CDR1 SGHAT and CDR2 FQNNGV. The CDR3 DNA reads TGTGCCAGCAGCCACATCCGGGACAGAGCCTACGAGCAGTACTTC. Encoded protein: CASSHIRDRAYEQYF.

This chain links TRBV9 with TRBJ2-1; TRBD2 matches 12 bases. This CDR3 contains 15 residues. Germline V gene sequence: CDR1 SGDLS, CDR2 YYNGEE. J was trimmed by 8 bases and V by 6 bases; bases with no gene match: 9. The CDR3 loop is CASNAWTSGTYEQFF. In DNA, the CDR3 is TGTGCCAGCAACGCATGGACTAGCGGGACGTATGAGCAGTTCTTC. Together with reference TRBV9 and TRBJ2-1, the CDR3 gives the full variable domain: DSGVTQTPKHLITATGQRVTLRCSPRSGDLSVYWYQQSLDQGLQFLIQYYNGEERAKGNILERFSAQQFPDLHSELNLSSLELGDSALYFCASNAWTSGTYEQFFGPGTRLTVL.

This rearrangement joins TRBV11-2 to TRBJ1-1; D perhaps matches TRBD1 (5 bases). The V gene lost 6 bases and the J gene lost 8 bases, with 13 bases spanning the gap. Germline V gives CDR1 SGHAT, CDR2 FQNNGV. This CDR3 is built from 12 residues. The DNA for the CDR3 is TGTGCCAGCAGTCATCAGTCAGGGGAAGCTTTCTTT. Translated: CASSHQSGEAFF.

Ten or more counts support this clonotype. This chain links TRBV29-1 with TRBJ2-3, with 12 nucleotides matching TRBD1. With 3 bases clipped from V and 6 bases from J, the junction kept 10 bases outside the gene matches. The CDR3 extends over 16 amino acids. Per the germline V gene, CDR1 is SQVTM and CDR2 is ANQGSEA. DNA of the CDR3: TGCAGCGTTGAGGGGACAGGGGGCAGACCTTCTGATACGCAGTATTTT. Translation: CSVEGTGGRPSDTQYF.

The genes are TRBV3-1 and TRBJ1-2, with D possibly matching TRBD1 (6 bases). This CDR3 has 17 amino acids. Germline CDR1 is LGHDT and CDR2 is YNNKEL (reference sequence). The V end lost 4 bases, the J end lost 0 bases, and 18 bases lay between the germline ends. CDR3 sequence: CASSLTGSGQTNYGYTF. The CDR3 DNA reads TGTGCCAGCAGCCTCACCGGGTCTGGACAGACTAACTATGGCTACACCTTC.

This clonotype came up a few times. Here the CDR3 DNA reads TGTGCCAGCTCACCAGCGGCAACCGCGACTAACTATGGCTACACCTTC. Residues: CASSPAATATNYGYTF. The genes are TRBV18 and TRBJ1-2, with D unclear. The CDR3 spans 16 residues. V gave up 2 bases and J gave up 0 bases, with 13 bases separating them. Germline V gene lookup returns CDR1 KGHSH and CDR2 LQKENI.

This clonotype was seen once. V usage is TRBV7-2 and J usage is TRBJ1-1; D unclear. Germline V lookup: CDR1 SGHTA, CDR2 FQGNSA. Trimming pared 5 bases from V and 7 bases from J, leaving 11 bases between. There are 12 residues in the CDR3. CDR3 protein: CASSPNRYEAFF. The CDR3 DNA sequence: TGTGCCAGCAGCCCCAACAGATATGAAGCTTTCTTT.

The chain carries TRBV5-1 and TRBJ2-7, with D possibly being TRBD2 (6 bases). Trimming pared 1 base from V and 1 base from J, leaving 12 bases between. In germline, CDR1 is SGHRS, CDR2 YFSETQ. CDR3 size: 15 residues. DNA of the CDR3: TGCGCCAGCAGCTTGTATAGCGGAGAGTCCTACGAGCAGTACTTC. Protein sequence: CASSLYSGESYEQYF.

This clonotype was counted a few times. The CDR3 is CASSVDSGRWDTQYF. DNA for the CDR3: TGTGCCAGCAGCGTAGATAGCGGGAGATGGGATACGCAGTATTTT. The chain has TRBV9 and TRBJ2-3, with TRBD2 matching 9 bases. The V and J ends lost 0 bases and 6 bases, in that order; junction bases with no gene match: 5. The CDR3 contains 15 residues. CDR1 and CDR2 (germline): SGDLS, YYNGEE.

This rearrangement joins TRBV20-1 to TRBJ2-7; 10 positions agree with TRBD1. The germline V gene has CDR1 DFQATT and CDR2 SNEGSKA (reference sequence). The ends lost 4 bases at V and 6 bases at J; junction bases unmatched: 12. The CDR3 length is 15 residues. The CDR3 DNA reads TGCAGTGCTAATTATCGGGACAGGGGTCTCTCCGAGCAGTACTTC. Its translation: CSANYRDRGLSEQYF.

A note on this clonotype: A much larger clone lies a single base off, so this may be a read error. This chain joins TRBV6-5 and TRBJ2-5, with 8 bases aligning to TRBD1. Per the germline V gene, CDR1 is MNHEY and CDR2 is SVGAGI. J lost 4 bases, V lost 5 bases, and 6 bases had no gene match. This CDR3 is 14 amino acids long. The DNA of the CDR3 is TGTGCCAGCAGTGACGGACAGGGTCCAGAGACCCAGTACTTC. This gives the protein CASSDGQGPETQYF.

The J gene is TRBJ2-7, the V gene TRBV18; D may be TRBD1 (5 bases). CDR1 is KGHSH and CDR2 is LQKENI in the germline V gene. The CDR3 loop spans 14 amino acids. V was trimmed by 2 bases and J by 2 bases, leaving 10 bases between them. CDR3 DNA sequence: TGTGCCAGCTCACCAGAAGAGACAGCCTACGAGCAGTACTTC. Protein product: CASSPEETAYEQYF.

This clonotype was recorded a few times. The rearrangement links TRBV7-9 to TRBJ1-1; 9 bases agree with TRBD1. The ends lost 4 bases at V and 3 bases at J; junction bases unmatched: 3. This CDR3 has 14 residues. CDR1 and CDR2 from the germline V gene are SEHNR and FQNEAQ (reference sequence). The DNA of the CDR3 is TGTGCCAGCAGCTGGGACAGGGCCTACACTGAAGCTTTCTTT. Translating it yields CASSWDRAYTEAFF.

In this sample, this clonotype turned up many times. The chain carries TRBV29-1 and TRBJ2-3; 9 positions agree with TRBD2. With 7 bases clipped from V and 0 bases from J, the junction kept 14 bases outside the gene matches. The CDR3 runs 17 residues. Germline V CDR1 and CDR2: SQVTM, ANQGSEA. The CDR3 nucleotides read TGCAGCGCTCAGTCTAGCGGGATTGGCGGGAGCACAGATACGCAGTATTTT. Translating it yields CSAQSSGIGGSTDTQYF.